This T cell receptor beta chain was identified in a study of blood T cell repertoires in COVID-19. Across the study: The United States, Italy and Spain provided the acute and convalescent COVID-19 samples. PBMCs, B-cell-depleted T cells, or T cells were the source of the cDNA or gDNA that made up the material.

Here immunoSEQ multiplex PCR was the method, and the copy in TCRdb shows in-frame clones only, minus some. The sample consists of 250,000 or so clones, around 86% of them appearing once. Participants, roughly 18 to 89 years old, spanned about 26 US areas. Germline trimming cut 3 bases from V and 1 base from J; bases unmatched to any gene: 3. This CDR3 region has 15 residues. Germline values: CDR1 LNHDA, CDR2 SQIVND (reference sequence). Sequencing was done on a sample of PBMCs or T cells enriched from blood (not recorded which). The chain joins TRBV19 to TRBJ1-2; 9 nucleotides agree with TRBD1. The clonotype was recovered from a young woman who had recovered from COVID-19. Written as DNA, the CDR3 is TGTGCCAGTAGTATCCCGGGACAGGGTAACTATGGCTACACCTTC. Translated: CASSIPGQGNYGYTF.